Below are 28 T cell receptor beta chains sequenced from a single sample in a study of T cell clonality in common variable immunodeficiency. Repertoires were generated with immunoSEQ multiplex PCR, while TCRdb's copy carries only in-frame clones and drops some. The repertoire shows 40,000 to 50,000 clones, none seen only once; the top ten take about 6%. Material: peripheral blood mononuclear cells. The receptors here all came from a person aged 18-70 years in good health.

This clone was seen repeatedly, ten times or more. The read falls 3 residues short of the CDR3 end, and the missing part is taken from the germline J gene. The chain recombines TRBV5-1 with TRBJ2-1; 9 bases fit TRBD1. There are 14 residues in the CDR3. Per germline, CDR1 SGHRS and CDR2 YFSETQ. Trimming cost V 0 bases and J 9 bases; bases outside gene matches: 4. The CDR3 sequence is CASSLGQGEAEQFF. The sequenced part of the CDR3 DNA is TGCGCCAGCAGCTTGGGACAGGGGGAGGCTGAG.

About this clone: The read ends 3 residues before the CDR3 terminus; that terminus is restored from the germline J gene. This chain links TRBV7-2 with TRBJ2-7, with 7 positions matching TRBD2. CDR1 is SGHTA and CDR2 is FQGNSA in the germline V gene. The CDR3 covers 11 residues. The V and J ends lost 6 bases and 6 bases, in that order; junction bases with no gene match: 2. The CDR3 region is CASRGGSEQYF. The part of the CDR3 DNA that was read is TGTGCCAGCAGGGGGGGGTCCGAG.

This clone came up many times. The read comes to an end 3 residues before the CDR3 does, leaving the germline J gene to fill in the end. The chain is built from TRBV6-2 or TRBV6-3 and TRBJ1-5; no reliable D call. The V end was cut by 4 bases, the J end by 7 bases, with 11 bases between. The length of the CDR3 is 13 residues. Germline loops: CDR1 MNHEY, CDR2 SVGEGT. CDR3 DNA (partial): TGTGCCAGCAGTTCAGACTTTTTCCAGCCC. Protein: CASSSDFFQP. The whole CDR3 protein reads CASSSDFFQPQHF.

This clone was seen repeatedly, ten times or more. The read terminates 3 residues ahead of where the CDR3 ends, so the germline J gene completes it. The chain is built from TRBV30 and TRBJ1-5; D remains unclear. V lost 1 base and J lost 5, with 9 bases in between. CDR3 size: 13 residues. Germline V CDR1 and CDR2: GTSNPN, SVGIG (reference sequence). The covered CDR3 bases are TGTGCCTGGAGTGGGGCGATTTATCAGCCC. Encoded protein: CAWSGAIYQP. The CDR3 in its entirety is CAWSGAIYQPQHF. Full variable domain (rest looked up from reference TRBV30 and TRBJ1-5): SQTIHQWPATLVQPVGSPLSLECTVEGTSNPNLYWYRQAAGRGLQLLFYSVGIGQISSEVPQNLSASRPQDRQFILSSKKLLLSDSGFYLCAWSGAIYQPQHFGDGTRLSIL.

This clone showed up many times. The read terminates 3 residues ahead of where the CDR3 ends, so the germline J gene completes it. V and J are TRBV5-4 and TRBJ1-1; D not certain. Germline values: CDR1 SGHNT, CDR2 YYREEE (reference sequence). V dropped 10 bases and J dropped 3 bases, with 19 bases sitting between them. The CDR3 has 14 amino acids. The CDR3 region is CASQTGSLDTEAFF. Incomplete CDR3 DNA: TGTGCCTCTCAGACCGGTTCTCTAGACACTGAA. The full variable domain, with the rest looked up from reference TRBV5-4 and TRBJ1-1, is ETGVTQSPTHLIKTRGQQVTLRCSSQSGHNTVSWYQQALGQGPQFIFQYYREEENGRGNFPPRFSGLQFPNYSSELNVNALELDDSALYLCASQTGSLDTEAFFGQGTRLTVV.

This clone was seen at least ten times. The read terminates 3 residues before the CDR3 end, so the remaining end is supplied by the germline J gene. The chain recombines TRBV9 with TRBJ2-2, with D perhaps TRBD2 (6 bases). The CDR3 consists of 15 residues. Trimming left V 2 bases short and J 2 bases short, with 10 bases between. Germline V gives CDR1 SGDLS, CDR2 YYNGEE. The CDR3 DNA, read in part, is TGTGCCAGCAGCGTCCGCGGGGTAAACACCGGGGAG. Translated, it gives CASSVRGVNTGE. In full, the CDR3 reads CASSVRGVNTGELFF. The complete variable domain, with remaining parts taken from reference TRBV9 and TRBJ2-2, reads DSGVTQTPKHLITATGQRVTLRCSPRSGDLSVYWYQQSLDQGLQFLIQYYNGEERAKGNILERFSAQQFPDLHSELNLSSLELGDSALYFCASSVRGVNTGELFFGEGSRLTVL.

Note on this clone: From the germline J gene comes the end of the CDR3, since the read stops 3 residues before it. This chain uses TRBV13 with TRBJ2-7; TRBD2 matches 7 bases. CDR1 is PRHDT and CDR2 is FYEKMQ in the germline V gene (reference sequence). V dropped 5 bases and J dropped 6; count of bases not matched to a gene: 13. This CDR3 contains 15 residues. Incomplete CDR3 DNA: TGTGCCAGCAGCACGCGAGCGGGGTTCGTCTCCGAG. It specifies CASSTRAGFVSE. The entire CDR3 protein is CASSTRAGFVSEQYF.

This clone has at least ten counts. The part of the CDR3 DNA that was read is TGCGCCAGCAACCCGGGACAGGGGGCCAGGGAGACC. Translating gives CASNPGQGARET. The CDR3 in its entirety is CASNPGQGARETQYF. The chain carries TRBV5-1 and TRBJ2-5, with 12 bases matching TRBD1. Read coverage stops 3 residues before the CDR3 terminus; the germline J gene supplies the remainder. The junction had 8 bases not matched to a gene; V was cut back by 6 bases and J by 5 bases. Germline assignment: CDR1 SGHRS and CDR2 YFSETQ. This CDR3 is 15 amino acids long.

This clone was detected many times. Read data end 3 residues before the CDR3 end; the end is taken from the germline J gene. The chain links TRBV29-1 to TRBJ2-7; D is possibly TRBD1 (6 bases). This CDR3 has 14 residues. Germline-derived CDR1 and CDR2 are SQVTM and ANQGSEA. Trimming removed 3 bases from V and 2 bases from J, with 14 bases in between. The DNA read from the CDR3 is TGCAGCGTTGACGGGGACACGGATCCCTACGAG. Translated: CSVDGDTDPYE. The entire CDR3 protein is CSVDGDTDPYEQYF.

The table lists this clone with many counts. The sequence runs out 3 residues before the end of the CDR3; the remainder is reconstructed from the germline J gene. V gene TRBV4-1 combines with J gene TRBJ2-7; TRBD1 aligns across 8 bases. Trimming cost V 3 bases and J 1 base; bases outside gene matches: 8. Looked up from germline, CDR1 is MGHRA and CDR2 is YSYEKL. The length of the CDR3 is 16 residues. The part of the CDR3 DNA that was read is TGCGCCAGCAGCCAGCTCCAAACAGGGGGATCCTACGAG. This gives the protein CASSQLQTGGSYE. Given in full, the CDR3 is CASSQLQTGGSYEQYF.

This clone has ten or more counts. The read finishes 3 residues shy of the CDR3 end, and the germline J gene is used to complete it. The V gene is TRBV4-2, the J gene TRBJ2-7; TRBD2 aligns across 9 bases. CDR1 and CDR2 (germline): LGHNA, YNFKEQ. This CDR3 contains 16 residues. The J segment lost 5 bases and the V segment lost 4 bases, leaving 12 bases of the junction unmatched. The CDR3 bases that were read are TGTGCCAGCAGCCGCGGAGGGGGCGGGGGGGTCCACGAG. Translated: CASSRGGGGGVHE. The complete CDR3 reads CASSRGGGGGVHEQYF.

This clone was picked up many times. Read coverage stops 3 residues before the CDR3 terminus; the germline J gene supplies the remainder. The V and J genes are TRBV12-5 and TRBJ1-5; 9 bases match TRBD1. Per germline, CDR1 LGHNT and CDR2 FRNRAP. CDR3 length equals 13 residues. CDR3 DNA, as far as it was read: TGTGCCAATCCGGGACAGGGAAATCAGCCC. Its protein product is CANPGQGNQP. Given in full, the CDR3 is CANPGQGNQPQHF.

This clone appeared a few times. The CDR3 end lies 3 residues beyond the end of the read and is filled in from the germline J gene. The V gene is TRBV7-2, the J gene TRBJ2-4, with TRBD1 identical over 7 bases. This CDR3 has 15 amino acids. The V gene's germline CDR1 is SGHTA and CDR2 FQGNSA. Here the CDR3 reads CASSATTGQNYGQYF. The sequenced CDR3 bases are TGTGCCAGCAGCGCCACGACAGGGCAAAACTATGGT.

In this sample, this clone turned up a few times. The read ends 3 residues early relative to the CDR3; the germline J gene fills the gap. The chain recombines TRBV7-2 with TRBJ1-4, with 7 positions matching TRBD1. Germline CDR1 is SGHTA and CDR2 is FQGNSA. The CDR3 contains 15 residues. Incomplete CDR3 DNA: TGTGCCAGCAACCGCGACAGGGTCGGTAATTCACCA. Protein: CASNRDRVGNSP. The entire CDR3 is CASNRDRVGNSPLFF.

This clone has more than one count but fewer than ten. The read stops 3 residues short of the end of the CDR3; the missing end is completed from the germline J gene. The rearrangement joins TRBV2 to TRBJ2-3; 10 bases are a match to TRBD1. CDR3 length: 13 residues. In germline, CDR1 is SNHLY, CDR2 FYNNEI. The CDR3 loop is CASSRDRGETQYF. The sequenced part of the CDR3 DNA is TGTGCCAGCAGCAGGGACAGGGGAGAGACG.

This clone has a count of ten or more. The CDR3 loop reads CASSVAGGRVTDTQYF. The part of the CDR3 DNA that was read is TGTGCCAGTAGTGTTGCGGGGGGGCGGGTCACAGATACG. V gene TRBV19 combines with J gene TRBJ2-3; 9 bases are shared with TRBD2. The observed sequence ends 3 residues before the CDR3 terminus, with the missing tail filled in from the germline J gene. The germline V gene encodes CDR1 LNHDA and CDR2 SQIVND (reference sequence). The V segment lost 5 bases and the J segment 2 bases; nucleotides outside the gene matches: 8. The CDR3 length is 16 residues.

The sample holds many counts of this clone. The read falls 3 residues short of the CDR3 end, and the missing part is taken from the germline J gene. This chain links TRBV18 with TRBJ2-3; 7 bases align to TRBD1. Germline trimming cut 2 bases from V and 5 bases from J; bases unmatched to any gene: 7. The CDR3 length is 15 residues. Germline CDR1 is KGHSH and CDR2 is LQKENI. This chain's CDR3 is CASSPAGTERDTQYF. The sequenced part of the CDR3 DNA is TGTGCCAGCTCACCAGCCGGGACAGAACGAGATACG. The full variable domain, in which reference TRBV18 and TRBJ2-3 provide the parts outside the CDR3, is NAGVMQNPRHLVRRRGQEARLRCSPMKGHSHVYWYRQLPEEGLKFMVYLQKENIIDESGMPKERFSAEFPKEGPSILRIQQVVRGDSAAYFCASSPAGTERDTQYFGPGTRLTVL.

There are many counts of this clone. The read comes to an end 3 residues before the CDR3 does, leaving the germline J gene to fill in the end. J is TRBJ2-7 and V is TRBV5-4; 8 nucleotides align to TRBD1. Germline CDR1 SGHNT, CDR2 YYREEE (reference sequence). The V gene end was trimmed by 4 bases and the J gene end by 3 bases; junction bases not matched to a gene: 6. CDR3 length: 14 residues. The CDR3 loop reads CASSRSGTGYEQYF. The covered CDR3 bases are TGTGCCAGCAGCCGCTCCGGGACAGGCTACGAG. Based on the CDR3 plus reference TRBV5-4 and TRBJ2-7, the full variable domain is ETGVTQSPTHLIKTRGQQVTLRCSSQSGHNTVSWYQQALGQGPQFIFQYYREEENGRGNFPPRFSGLQFPNYSSELNVNALELDDSALYLCASSRSGTGYEQYFGPGTRLTVT.

At least ten counts were recorded for this clone. CDR3 DNA (partial): TGTGCCAGTAGTATCACAAGAACCGGGACAGGGGTACGAACTGAA. Translated: CASSITRTGTGVRTE. The full CDR3 protein reads CASSITRTGTGVRTEAFF. This rearrangement joins TRBV19 to TRBJ1-1, with 10 bases lining up with TRBD1. With the read ending 3 residues before the CDR3 end, the germline J gene is used to fill in that end. In germline, CDR1 is LNHDA, CDR2 SQIVND (reference sequence). J lost 5 bases, V lost 3 bases, and 15 bases had no gene match. This CDR3 has 18 residues.

At least ten counts were recorded for this clone. The read stops 3 residues short of the end of the CDR3; the missing end is completed from the germline J gene. The chain carries TRBV7-8 and TRBJ2-7, with 11 nucleotides matching TRBD2. After removal of 1 base from V and 5 bases from J, the junction contained 4 bases not matched to a gene. Per the germline V gene, CDR1 is SGHVS and CDR2 is FQNEAQ. The CDR3 is 15 residues long. Partial CDR3 DNA: TGTGCCAGCAGCTTAGTTAGCGGGGGGGTCAACGAG. Its translation: CASSLVSGGVNE. The full CDR3 reads CASSLVSGGVNEQYF.

This clone has a count of ten or more. The missing CDR3 end, 3 residues past where the read stops, is filled in from the germline J gene. The chain uses TRBV19 and TRBJ1-1; D remains ambiguous. V was pared by 7 bases and J by 0 bases, with 9 bases between. The CDR3 has 13 residues. CDR1 and CDR2 (germline): LNHDA, SQIVND (reference sequence). The sequenced part of the CDR3 DNA is TGTGCCAGTACCACTACAATGAACACTGAA. This encodes CASTTTMNTE. The whole CDR3 reads CASTTTMNTEAFF.

This clone has at least ten counts. The sequence runs out 3 residues before the end of the CDR3; the remainder is reconstructed from the germline J gene. This same CDR3 is encoded by further DNA sequences in the sample. The rearrangement joins TRBV7-6 to TRBJ2-7; 7 nucleotides line up with TRBD2. Trimming cost V 3 bases and J 2 bases; bases outside gene matches: 10. The CDR3 runs 16 residues. CDR1 and CDR2 from the germline V gene are SGHVS and FNYEAQ. CDR3 sequence reads: CASSLGGASGTYEQYF. The CDR3 bases that were read are TGTGCCAGCAGCTTGGGCGGGGCTAGCGGAACCTACGAG.

This clone was seen at least ten times. The CDR3 end lies 3 residues beyond the end of the read and is filled in from the germline J gene. The rearrangement joins TRBV2 to TRBJ2-7; TRBD2 matches at 8 bases. Trimming removed 4 bases from V and 1 base from J; junction bases left unmatched: 6. The CDR3 spans 15 residues. Germline CDR1 SNHLY, CDR2 FYNNEI. The CDR3 reads CASSVTSGGSYEQYF. The sequenced part of the CDR3 DNA is TGTGCCAGCAGTGTAACCAGCGGGGGATCCTACGAG.

This clone was recorded many times. The read is 3 residues too short to cover the CDR3 end, so that end is filled in from the germline J gene. This chain uses TRBV20-1 with TRBJ2-5, with 8 bases matching TRBD2. Germline lookup yields CDR1 DFQATT and CDR2 SNEGSKA (reference sequence). Germline trimming cut 0 bases from V and 5 bases from J; bases unmatched to any gene: 8. The CDR3 is 15 residues long. The CDR3 sequence is CSARDSAGGRETQYF. The part of the CDR3 DNA that was read is TGCAGTGCTAGAGATAGCGCGGGGGGCCGGGAGACC.

This clone has at least ten counts. CDR3 region: CASSRTDTGQETQYF. Partial CDR3 DNA: TGCGCCAGCAGTAGGACAGATACCGGGCAAGAGACC. This chain connects TRBV10-1 to TRBJ2-5; maybe TRBD1 (6 bases). The CDR3 goes on 3 residues after the read ends, and that part is filled in from the germline J gene. Germline CDR1 reads WNHNN; CDR2 reads SYGVQD (reference sequence). The CDR3 covers 15 residues. V lost 5 bases and J lost 2, with 15 bases in between.

This clone was seen ten or more times. The CDR3 end falls 3 residues outside the read, so it is completed with the germline J gene. The rearrangement uses TRBV6-2 or TRBV6-3 and TRBJ2-7; maybe TRBD1 (6 bases). Trimming shortened V by 4 bases and J by 0 bases, and 10 bases separated the two germline ends. The CDR3 spans 14 residues. The germline gives CDR1 MNHEY, CDR2 SVGEGT. Partial CDR3 DNA: TGTGCCAGCAGTTCCGGACAGCTCTCCTACGAG. Its translation: CASSSGQLSYE. The CDR3, in full, reads CASSSGQLSYEQYF.

CDR3 protein: CAWSVRGARRLSSGANVLTF. The CDR3 bases that were read are TGTGCCTGGAGTGTACGAGGGGCACGCCGGTTATCCTCTGGGGCCAACGTC. This rearrangement joins TRBV30 to TRBJ2-6, with D perhaps assigned TRBD1 or TRBD2 (5 bases each). The read is 3 residues too short to cover the CDR3 end, so that end is filled in from the germline J gene. The V and J ends lost 0 bases and 0 bases respectively, with 21 bases between them. The CDR3 runs 20 residues. Germline CDR1 GTSNPN, CDR2 SVGIG (reference sequence).

This clone was counted at least ten times. The read ends 3 residues shy of where the CDR3 ends; the end is completed using the germline J gene. The V call is TRBV10-3, the J call TRBJ2-5; TRBD2 aligns across 15 bases. Germline V lookup: CDR1 ENHRY, CDR2 SYGVKD. Losses at the gene ends were 6 bases for V and 5 bases for J; bases not matched to a gene: 7. The CDR3 runs to 16 residues. Partial CDR3 DNA: TGTGCCATCAGAGGGACTAGCGGGGGGCTAGCGGAGACC. Its translation is CAIRGTSGGLAET. The entire CDR3 is CAIRGTSGGLAETQYF.